Listed below are T cell receptor beta chains from one sample, sequenced in a study of vaccination effects on CD4 cells after COVID-19. These TCRs' antigens remain unknown. Measured with immunoSEQ multiplex PCR; TCRdb has only the in-frame clones, and not every one. The sample has about 73,000 clones; approximately 73% are singletons. The source material was CD4+ T cells from PBMCs cultured without peptide, sampled after COVID-19 vaccination. The origin of the receptors is a human donor who received a COVID-19 vaccine. The CDR3 runs from the conserved cysteine through the conserved F or W. The D gene is left open where the match is weak. Expanded clones get a size class; other rows say once, few or many, or leave the size out.

clone size: NA
J gene: TRBJ1-5
D gene: NA
V gene: TRBV18
CDR3 DNA: TGTGCCAGCTCACCGCGGGACGGAAGAACTCAGCCCCAGCATTTT
CDR3 protein: CASSPRDGRTQPQHF

clone size: once
J gene: TRBJ2-5
D gene: NA
V gene: TRBV7-9
CDR3 DNA: TGTGCCAGCAGCTTAGCGGAGACCCAGTACTTC
CDR3 protein: CASSLAETQYF

clone size: NA
J gene: TRBJ2-5
D gene: NA
V gene: TRBV5-1
CDR3 DNA: TGCGCCAGCAGCTTGGGGTTGACAGGAGATCTTCAAGAGACCCAGTACTTC
CDR3 protein: CASSLGLTGDLQETQYF

clone size: NA
J gene: TRBJ1-2
D gene: NA
V gene: TRBV6-5
CDR3 DNA: TGTGCCAGCTCCGGGGAAATTGGCTACACCTTC
CDR3 protein: CASSGEIGYTF

clone size: NA
J gene: TRBJ1-3
D gene: NA
V gene: TRBV3-1/TRBV3-2
CDR3 DNA: TGTGCCATCCAGTCTGGAAACACCATATATTTT
CDR3 protein: CAIQSGNTIYF

clone size: NA
J gene: TRBJ2-3
D gene: NA
V gene: TRBV12-5
CDR3 DNA: TGTGCTAGTGGTTTGGTTAGGGACGGCACTTGGGGAACAGATACGCAGTATTTT
CDR3 protein: CASGLVRDGTWGTDTQYF

clone size: NA
J gene: TRBJ1-2
D gene: TRBD1
V gene: TRBV7-9
CDR3 DNA: TGTGCCAGCAGCTTCCGGGACAGCTATGGCTACACCTTC
CDR3 protein: CASSFRDSYGYTF

clone size: NA
J gene: TRBJ2-5
D gene: NA
V gene: TRBV5-4
CDR3 DNA: TGTGCCAGCAGCTTGGCGGGGGGCCGGGAGACCCAGTACTTC
CDR3 protein: CASSLAGGRETQYF

clone size: few
J gene: TRBJ1-1
D gene: TRBD1
V gene: TRBV5-1
CDR3 DNA: TGCGCCAGCAGCTCCAGGACAGGGAACACTGAAGCTTTCTTT
CDR3 protein: CASSSRTGNTEAFF

clone size: many
J gene: TRBJ1-1
D gene: NA
V gene: TRBV11-2
CDR3 DNA: TGTGCCAGCAGCTTAATGAGGAACACTGAAGCTTTCTTT
CDR3 protein: CASSLMRNTEAFF

clone size: NA
J gene: TRBJ2-2
D gene: NA
V gene: TRBV9
CDR3 DNA: TGTGCCAGCAGCCTGATGGGGGTAAACACCGGGGAGCTGTTTTTT
CDR3 protein: CASSLMGVNTGELFF

clone size: NA
J gene: TRBJ1-1
D gene: NA
V gene: TRBV11-3
CDR3 DNA: TGTGCCAGCAGCTTAGTTCCGGGGGGCCAAGCTTTCTTT
CDR3 protein: CASSLVPGGQAFF

clone size: NA
J gene: TRBJ1-2
D gene: NA
V gene: TRBV5-1
CDR3 DNA: TGCGCCAGCAGCTTCCAAGCCGGGACATCTAACTATGGCTACACCTTC
CDR3 protein: CASSFQAGTSNYGYTF

clone size: NA
J gene: TRBJ2-5
D gene: NA
V gene: TRBV4-2
CDR3 DNA: TGTGCCAGCAGCCAAGAAGGTTGGGGGGCCACCCAAGAGACCCAGTACTTC
CDR3 protein: CASSQEGWGATQETQYF

clone size: NA
J gene: TRBJ2-5
D gene: NA
V gene: TRBV5-1
CDR3 DNA: TGCGCCAGCAGCTTGCAAGGGCTTCGCGAGACCCAGTACTTC
CDR3 protein: CASSLQGLRETQYF

clone size: NA
J gene: TRBJ2-5
D gene: NA
V gene: TRBV18
CDR3 DNA: TGTGCCAGCTCACCACAGTTGGGGGAAGCGGAGACCCAGTACTTC
CDR3 protein: CASSPQLGEAETQYF

clone size: few
J gene: TRBJ2-3
D gene: NA
V gene: TRBV7-3
CDR3 DNA: TGTGCCAGCAGCCCCCCCGGCCTCACAGATACGCAGTATTTT
CDR3 protein: CASSPPGLTDTQYF

clone size: NA
J gene: TRBJ1-6
D gene: NA
V gene: TRBV9
CDR3 DNA: TGTGCCAGCCGGGGTCAGGGAGCGTCACCCCTCCACTTT
CDR3 protein: CASRGQGASPLHF

clone size: NA
J gene: TRBJ1-2
D gene: NA
V gene: TRBV7-2
CDR3 DNA: TGTGCCAGCAGCTTAACCCCTTTGGGTGGCTACACCTTC
CDR3 protein: CASSLTPLGGYTF

clone size: NA
J gene: TRBJ1-3
D gene: NA
V gene: TRBV5-1
CDR3 DNA: TGCGCCAGCAGCCCGATGGGGGCGGAAGGAAACACCATATATTTT
CDR3 protein: CASSPMGAEGNTIYF

clone size: once
J gene: TRBJ2-1
D gene: NA
V gene: TRBV2
CDR3 DNA: TGTGCCAGCAGTGAAGCGCCTAATTCTAATGAGCAGTTCTTC
CDR3 protein: CASSEAPNSNEQFF

clone size: NA
J gene: TRBJ1-3
D gene: TRBD1
V gene: TRBV7-7
CDR3 DNA: TGTGCCAGCAGCTTAGCAACAGGGGATGACGGAAACACCATATATTTT
CDR3 protein: CASSLATGDDGNTIYF

clone size: NA
J gene: TRBJ2-5
D gene: TRBD2
V gene: TRBV10-2
CDR3 DNA: TGCGCCAGCAGGCAACTAGCGGGGGGCCAAGAGACCCAGTACTTC
CDR3 protein: CASRQLAGGQETQYF

clone size: NA
J gene: TRBJ2-3
D gene: NA
V gene: TRBV6-4
CDR3 DNA: TGTGCCAGCAGTGACATTGGGACCACAGTCACAGATACGCAGTATTTT
CDR3 protein: CASSDIGTTVTDTQYF

clone size: few
J gene: TRBJ2-2
D gene: TRBD2
V gene: TRBV30
CDR3 DNA: TGTGCCTGGACCCGGGGGGGGGTTGGGTTTACCGGGGAGCTGTTTTTT
CDR3 protein: CAWTRGGVGFTGELFF

clone size: NA
J gene: TRBJ2-1
D gene: NA
V gene: TRBV6-5
CDR3 DNA: TGTGCCAGCAGTTCCTCTAGCGCTGACTCCTACAATGAGCAGTTCTTC
CDR3 protein: CASSSSSADSYNEQFF

clone size: NA
J gene: TRBJ2-1
D gene: TRBD2
V gene: TRBV10-3
CDR3 DNA: TGTGCCATCAGCCCGGGACTAGCATATCTAAATGAGCAGTTCTTC
CDR3 protein: CAISPGLAYLNEQFF

clone size: few
J gene: TRBJ2-1
D gene: TRBD2
V gene: TRBV6-1
CDR3 DNA: TGTGCCAGCAGTGAAATACTAGCGGGGGCACTTGAGCAGTTCTTC
CDR3 protein: CASSEILAGALEQFF

clone size: NA
J gene: TRBJ2-5
D gene: TRBD1
V gene: TRBV5-1
CDR3 DNA: TGCGCCAGCAGCCGGGACAGTGAAGAGACCCAGTACTTC
CDR3 protein: CASSRDSEETQYF

clone size: NA
J gene: TRBJ1-5
D gene: TRBD1
V gene: TRBV7-2
CDR3 DNA: TGTGCCAGCAGCTTAGTTCGGGGACAGGGGAATCAGCCCCAGCATTTT
CDR3 protein: CASSLVRGQGNQPQHF

clone size: NA
J gene: TRBJ2-1
D gene: TRBD1
V gene: TRBV14
CDR3 DNA: TGTGCCAGCAGCCAAGGAATCATGGACAGGGGGAGAAATGAGCAGTTCTTC
CDR3 protein: CASSQGIMDRGRNEQFF

clone size: NA
J gene: TRBJ1-1
D gene: NA
V gene: TRBV4-1
CDR3 DNA: TGCGCCAGCAGCCAAGTTGGGGCCCGGCGGCATGAAGCTTTCTTT
CDR3 protein: CASSQVGARRHEAFF

clone size: once
J gene: TRBJ1-6
D gene: NA
V gene: TRBV9
CDR3 DNA: TGTGCCAGCAGCGTCCGTTGGAAAGATTCACCCCTCCACTTT
CDR3 protein: CASSVRWKDSPLHF

clone size: NA
J gene: TRBJ2-2
D gene: NA
V gene: TRBV24-1
CDR3 DNA: TGTGCCACCAGTGACGCCCCGAACGGGGAGCTGTTTTTT
CDR3 protein: CATSDAPNGELFF

clone size: NA
J gene: TRBJ1-3
D gene: NA
V gene: TRBV19
CDR3 DNA: TGTGCCAGTAAGGATCAAGGACTTATCTCTGGAAACACCATATATTTT
CDR3 protein: CASKDQGLISGNTIYF

clone size: NA
J gene: TRBJ2-5
D gene: NA
V gene: TRBV11-2
CDR3 DNA: TGTGCCAGCAGCTTAGGGGGTTTAGACGAGACCCAGTACTTC
CDR3 protein: CASSLGGLDETQYF

clone size: few
J gene: TRBJ2-3
D gene: TRBD1
V gene: TRBV7-3
CDR3 DNA: TGTGCCAGCAGCCCGGGGACAGGGGGCTCCACAGATACGCAGTATTTT
CDR3 protein: CASSPGTGGSTDTQYF

clone size: NA
J gene: TRBJ1-4
D gene: NA
V gene: TRBV7-2
CDR3 DNA: TGTGCCAGCAGCTTACGAGGGGCTGGTAATGAAAAACTGTTTTTT
CDR3 protein: CASSLRGAGNEKLFF

clone size: few
J gene: TRBJ1-5
D gene: TRBD1
V gene: TRBV6-5
CDR3 DNA: TGTGCCAGCAGCTACAGGGGGCCCGATCAGCCCCAGCATTTT
CDR3 protein: CASSYRGPDQPQHF

clone size: NA
J gene: TRBJ1-3
D gene: TRBD1
V gene: TRBV28
CDR3 DNA: TGTGCCAGCAGTTCGGGACAGGTATCAGGAAACACCATATATTTT
CDR3 protein: CASSSGQVSGNTIYF

clone size: NA
J gene: TRBJ2-1
D gene: TRBD2
V gene: TRBV28
CDR3 DNA: TGTGCCAGCAGTTTATTTACGCGGGGGGGCGTCTTC
CDR3 protein: CASSLFTRGGVF

clone size: NA
J gene: TRBJ1-5
D gene: NA
V gene: TRBV28
CDR3 DNA: TGTGCCAGCAGTTTATTAACCGCGGTACCCCAGCATTTT
CDR3 protein: CASSLLTAVPQHF

clone size: NA
J gene: TRBJ1-2
D gene: NA
V gene: TRBV4-3
CDR3 DNA: TGCGCCAGCAGCAAAACCCAATCCGGTGGCTACACCTTC
CDR3 protein: CASSKTQSGGYTF

clone size: NA
J gene: TRBJ1-4
D gene: TRBD1
V gene: TRBV24-1
CDR3 DNA: TGTGCCACCAGTGATCCACAGGGGGCGGGAGAAAAACTGTTTTTT
CDR3 protein: CATSDPQGAGEKLFF

clone size: NA
J gene: TRBJ1-5
D gene: NA
V gene: TRBV4-1
CDR3 DNA: TGCGCCAGCAGCCACCCCCGGGGGCCCCAGCATTTT
CDR3 protein: CASSHPRGPQHF

clone size: NA
J gene: TRBJ1-1
D gene: NA
V gene: TRBV28
CDR3 DNA: TGTGCCGGTCGGGCGCTCCAGAACACTGAAGCTTTCTTT
CDR3 protein: CAGRALQNTEAFF

clone size: few
J gene: TRBJ1-1
D gene: TRBD1
V gene: TRBV19
CDR3 DNA: TGTGCCAGTAGCGGACAGGGAGGCGAAGCTTTCTTT
CDR3 protein: CASSGQGGEAFF

clone size: few
J gene: TRBJ2-2
D gene: NA
V gene: TRBV19
CDR3 DNA: TGTGCCAGTAGTATAGCCTACACCGGGGAGCTGTTTTTT
CDR3 protein: CASSIAYTGELFF

clone size: NA
J gene: TRBJ1-1
D gene: NA
V gene: TRBV30
CDR3 DNA: TGTGCCTCATGGTTGGGGGGAACTGAAGCTTTCTTT
CDR3 protein: CASWLGGTEAFF

clone size: NA
J gene: TRBJ1-5
D gene: NA
V gene: TRBV2
CDR3 DNA: TGTGCCAGCAGTAGGACCTTGGGGGCCAATAGCAATCAGCCCCAGCATTTT
CDR3 protein: CASSRTLGANSNQPQHF

clone size: few
J gene: TRBJ1-4
D gene: NA
V gene: TRBV6-2/TRBV6-3
CDR3 DNA: TGTGCCAGCAGTTACCCCGTGAATGAAAAACTGTTTTTT
CDR3 protein: CASSYPVNEKLFF

clone size: NA
J gene: TRBJ2-2
D gene: NA
V gene: TRBV2
CDR3 DNA: TGTGCCAGCAGTGATTTTCAGGGGAACACCGGGGAGCTGTTTTTT
CDR3 protein: CASSDFQGNTGELFF

clone size: NA
J gene: TRBJ2-5
D gene: NA
V gene: TRBV10-3
CDR3 DNA: TGTGCCATCAGTGAGTCAAGTAGTTGGTGGACCCAGTACTTC
CDR3 protein: CAISESSSWWTQYF

clone size: NA
J gene: TRBJ1-1
D gene: NA
V gene: TRBV30
CDR3 DNA: TGTGCCTGGAGTGTACTCCAGGATCTTGAAGCTTTCTTT
CDR3 protein: CAWSVLQDLEAFF

clone size: NA
J gene: TRBJ2-3
D gene: TRBD2
V gene: TRBV30
CDR3 DNA: TGTGCCTGGACCTCCAGCGGGGGCCGCACAGATACGCAGTATTTT
CDR3 protein: CAWTSSGGRTDTQYF

clone size: few
J gene: TRBJ2-2
D gene: NA
V gene: TRBV7-3
CDR3 DNA: TGTGCCAGCAGCTTAACGATGAACACCGGGGAGCTGTTTTTT
CDR3 protein: CASSLTMNTGELFF

clone size: NA
J gene: TRBJ2-3
D gene: NA
V gene: TRBV5-1
CDR3 DNA: TGCGCCAGCAGCTCCCCGGGGGTAAAGGGCCGCACAGATACGCAGTATTTT
CDR3 protein: CASSSPGVKGRTDTQYF

clone size: NA
J gene: TRBJ1-1
D gene: NA
V gene: TRBV3-1/TRBV3-2
CDR3 DNA: TGTGCCAGCAGCTATGGACCAACCACTGAAGCTTTCTTT
CDR3 protein: CASSYGPTTEAFF